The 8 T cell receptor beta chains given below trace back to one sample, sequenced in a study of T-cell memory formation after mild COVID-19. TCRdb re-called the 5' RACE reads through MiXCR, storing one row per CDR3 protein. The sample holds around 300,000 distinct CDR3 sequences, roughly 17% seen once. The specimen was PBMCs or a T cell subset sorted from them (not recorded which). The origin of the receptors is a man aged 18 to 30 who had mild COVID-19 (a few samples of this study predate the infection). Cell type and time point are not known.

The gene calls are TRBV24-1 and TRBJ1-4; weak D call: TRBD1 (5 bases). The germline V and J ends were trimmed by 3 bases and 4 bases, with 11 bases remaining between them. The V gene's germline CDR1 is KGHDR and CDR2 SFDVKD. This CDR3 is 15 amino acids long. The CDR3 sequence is CATSDPTDLNEKLFF. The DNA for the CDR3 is TGTGCCACCAGTGATCCGACAGACCTTAATGAAAAACTGTTTTTT.

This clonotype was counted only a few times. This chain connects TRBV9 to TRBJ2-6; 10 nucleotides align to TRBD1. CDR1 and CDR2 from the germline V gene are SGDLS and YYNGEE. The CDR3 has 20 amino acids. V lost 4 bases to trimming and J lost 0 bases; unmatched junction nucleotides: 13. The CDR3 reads CASSPRQGATWDSGANVLTF. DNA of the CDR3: TGTGCCAGCAGCCCCAGACAGGGGGCAACTTGGGACTCTGGGGCCAACGTCCTGACTTTC.

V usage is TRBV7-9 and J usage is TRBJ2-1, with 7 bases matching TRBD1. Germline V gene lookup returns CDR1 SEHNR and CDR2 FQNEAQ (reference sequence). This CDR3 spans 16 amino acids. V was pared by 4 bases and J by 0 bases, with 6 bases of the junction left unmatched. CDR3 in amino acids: CASSYPGQSSYNEQFF. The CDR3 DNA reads TGTGCCAGCAGCTACCCGGGACAGAGCTCCTACAATGAGCAGTTCTTC. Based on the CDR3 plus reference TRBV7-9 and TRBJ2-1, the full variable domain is DTGVSQNPRHKITKRGQNVTFRCDPISEHNRLYWYRQTLGQGPEFLTYFQNEAQLEKSRLLSDRFSAERPKGSFSTLEIQRTEQGDSAMYLCASSYPGQSSYNEQFFGPGTRLTVL.

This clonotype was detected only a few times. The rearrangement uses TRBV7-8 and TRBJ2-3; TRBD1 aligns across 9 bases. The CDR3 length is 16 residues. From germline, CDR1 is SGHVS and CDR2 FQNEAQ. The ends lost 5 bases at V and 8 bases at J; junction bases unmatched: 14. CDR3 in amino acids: CASSRGGDRAGGTQYF. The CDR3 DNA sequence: TGTGCCAGCAGCCGAGGAGGGGACAGGGCCGGGGGTACGCAGTATTTT.

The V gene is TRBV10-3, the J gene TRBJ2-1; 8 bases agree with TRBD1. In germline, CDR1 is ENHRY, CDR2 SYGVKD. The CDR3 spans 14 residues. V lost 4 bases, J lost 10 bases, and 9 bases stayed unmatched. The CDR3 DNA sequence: TGTGCCATCAGTGGGACAGGGATCCACGGGGAGCAGTTCTTC. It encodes CAISGTGIHGEQFF.

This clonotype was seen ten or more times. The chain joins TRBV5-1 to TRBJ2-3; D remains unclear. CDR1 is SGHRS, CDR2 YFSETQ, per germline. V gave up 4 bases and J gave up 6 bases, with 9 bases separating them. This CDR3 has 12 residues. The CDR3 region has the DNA TGCGCCAGCAGCCTGAATTTTGATACGCAGTATTTT. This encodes CASSLNFDTQYF.

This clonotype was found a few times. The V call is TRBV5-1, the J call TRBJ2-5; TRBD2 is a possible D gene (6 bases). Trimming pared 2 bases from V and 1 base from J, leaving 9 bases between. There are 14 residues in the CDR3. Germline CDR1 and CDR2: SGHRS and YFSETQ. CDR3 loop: CASSFLGGQETQYF. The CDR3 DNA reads TGCGCCAGCAGCTTCCTGGGAGGCCAAGAGACCCAGTACTTC.

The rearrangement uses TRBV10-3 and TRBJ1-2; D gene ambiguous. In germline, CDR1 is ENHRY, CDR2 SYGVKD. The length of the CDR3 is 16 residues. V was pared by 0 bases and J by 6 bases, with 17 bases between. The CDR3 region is CAISESRSGGLNGYTF. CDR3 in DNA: TGTGCCATCAGTGAGTCGCGATCGGGCGGTCTAAATGGCTACACCTTC.